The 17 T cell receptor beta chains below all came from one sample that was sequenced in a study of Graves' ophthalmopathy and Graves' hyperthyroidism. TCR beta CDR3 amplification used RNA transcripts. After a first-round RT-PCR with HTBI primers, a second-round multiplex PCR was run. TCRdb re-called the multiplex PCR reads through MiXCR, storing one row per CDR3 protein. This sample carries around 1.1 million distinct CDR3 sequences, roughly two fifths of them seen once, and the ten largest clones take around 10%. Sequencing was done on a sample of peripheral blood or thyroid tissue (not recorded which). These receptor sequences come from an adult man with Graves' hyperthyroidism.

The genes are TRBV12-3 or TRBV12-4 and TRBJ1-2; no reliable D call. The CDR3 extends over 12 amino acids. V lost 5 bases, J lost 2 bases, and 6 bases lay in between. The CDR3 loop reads CASSAENYGYTF. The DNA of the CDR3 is TGTGCCAGCAGTGCAGAAAACTATGGCTACACCTTC.

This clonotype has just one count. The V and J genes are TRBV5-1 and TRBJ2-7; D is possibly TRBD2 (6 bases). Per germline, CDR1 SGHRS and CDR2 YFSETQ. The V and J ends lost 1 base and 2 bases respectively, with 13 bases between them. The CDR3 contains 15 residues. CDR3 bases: TGCGCCAGCAGCTTGAGGAGGGCCAGGACCTACGAGCAGTACTTC. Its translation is CASSLRRARTYEQYF.

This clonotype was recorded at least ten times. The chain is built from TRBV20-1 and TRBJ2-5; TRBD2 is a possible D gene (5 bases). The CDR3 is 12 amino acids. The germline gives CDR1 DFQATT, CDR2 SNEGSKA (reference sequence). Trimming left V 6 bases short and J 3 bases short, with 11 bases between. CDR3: CSAGVTKETQYF. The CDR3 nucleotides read TGCAGTGCCGGGGTGACCAAAGAGACCCAGTACTTC.

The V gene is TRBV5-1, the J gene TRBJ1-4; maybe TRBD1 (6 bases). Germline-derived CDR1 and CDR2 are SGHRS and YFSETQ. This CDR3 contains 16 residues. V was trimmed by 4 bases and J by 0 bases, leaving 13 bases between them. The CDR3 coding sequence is TGCGCCAGCAGCGCTCAGGGGCCCACAACTAATGAAAAACTGTTTTTT. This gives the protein CASSAQGPTTNEKLFF.

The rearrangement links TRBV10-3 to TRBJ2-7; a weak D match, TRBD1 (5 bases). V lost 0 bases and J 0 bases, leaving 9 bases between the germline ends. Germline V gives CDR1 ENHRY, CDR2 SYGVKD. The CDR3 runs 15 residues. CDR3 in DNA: TGTGCCATCAGTGAGTCACGAGACAGCTCCTACGAGCAGTACTTC. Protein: CAISESRDSSYEQYF.

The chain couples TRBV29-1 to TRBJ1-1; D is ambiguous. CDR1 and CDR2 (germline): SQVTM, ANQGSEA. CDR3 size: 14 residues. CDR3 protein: CSAFSGLGNTEAFF. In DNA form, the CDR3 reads TGCAGTGCCTTTAGCGGGCTTGGGAACACTGAAGCTTTCTTT.

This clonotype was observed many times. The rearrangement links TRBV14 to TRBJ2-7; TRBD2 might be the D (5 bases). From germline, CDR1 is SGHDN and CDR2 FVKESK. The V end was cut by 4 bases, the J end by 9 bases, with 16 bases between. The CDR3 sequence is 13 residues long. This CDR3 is CASSPDPGSAQYF. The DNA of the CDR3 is TGTGCCAGCAGCCCGGACCCGGGGAGTGCGCAGTACTTC.

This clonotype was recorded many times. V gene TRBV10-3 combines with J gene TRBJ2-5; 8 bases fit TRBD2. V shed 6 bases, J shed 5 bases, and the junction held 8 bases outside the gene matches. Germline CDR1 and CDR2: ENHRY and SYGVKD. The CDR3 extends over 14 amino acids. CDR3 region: CAIRGGSGAETQYF. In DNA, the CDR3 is TGTGCCATCAGAGGCGGTAGCGGGGCGGAGACCCAGTACTTC.

For the CDR3, the DNA is TGTGCCAGCAGTTCGGGACAGGGATGGCGGAGCACTGAAGCTTTCTTT. The encoded protein is CASSSGQGWRSTEAFF. This chain connects TRBV12-3 or TRBV12-4 to TRBJ1-1; 9 bases fit TRBD1. Unmatched junction bases numbered 10, after V lost 4 bases and J lost 4 bases. The CDR3 loop spans 16 amino acids.

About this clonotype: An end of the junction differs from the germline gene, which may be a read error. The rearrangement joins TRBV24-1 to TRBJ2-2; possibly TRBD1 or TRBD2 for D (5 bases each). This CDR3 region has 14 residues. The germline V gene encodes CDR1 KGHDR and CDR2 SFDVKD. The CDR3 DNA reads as TGTGCCAGCAGTGACGGGGCGGACACCGGGGAGCTGTTTTTT. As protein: CASSDGADTGELFF.

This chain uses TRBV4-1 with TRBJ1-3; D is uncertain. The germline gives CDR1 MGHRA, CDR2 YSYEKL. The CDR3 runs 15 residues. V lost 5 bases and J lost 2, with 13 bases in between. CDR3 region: CASSESGATGNTIYF. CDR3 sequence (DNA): TGCGCCAGCAGCGAAAGCGGTGCAACTGGAAACACCATATATTTT.

The CDR3 is CSVGAGRRETQYF. The CDR3 bases are TGCAGCGTTGGGGCAGGGAGGCGGGAGACCCAGTACTTC. The rearrangement uses TRBV29-1 and TRBJ2-5, with a possible D match to TRBD2 (6 bases). CDR3 size: 13 residues. The ends were cut back, 4 bases at V and 5 bases at J, with 14 bases in the middle. The germline V gene has CDR1 SQVTM and CDR2 ANQGSEA.

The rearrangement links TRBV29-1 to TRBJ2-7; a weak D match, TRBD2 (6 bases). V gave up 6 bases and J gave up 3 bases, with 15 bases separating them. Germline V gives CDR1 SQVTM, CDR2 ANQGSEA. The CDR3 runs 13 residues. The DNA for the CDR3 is TGCAGCGTAACGACGGGACTCCGCTACGAGCAGTACTTC. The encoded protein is CSVTTGLRYEQYF.

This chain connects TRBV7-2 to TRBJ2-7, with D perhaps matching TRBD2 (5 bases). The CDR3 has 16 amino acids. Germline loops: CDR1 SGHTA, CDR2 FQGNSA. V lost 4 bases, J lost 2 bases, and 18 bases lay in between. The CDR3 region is CASSWRSAEKAYEQYF. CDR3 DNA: TGTGCCAGCAGCTGGAGGTCAGCGGAAAAAGCCTACGAGCAGTACTTC.

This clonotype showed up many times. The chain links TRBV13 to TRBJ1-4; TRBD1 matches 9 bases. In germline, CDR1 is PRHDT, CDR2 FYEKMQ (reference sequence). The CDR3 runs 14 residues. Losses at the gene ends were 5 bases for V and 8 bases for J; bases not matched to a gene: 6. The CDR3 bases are TGTGCCAGCAGCACACAGGGGGCGCGGGAAAAACTGTTTTTT. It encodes CASSTQGAREKLFF.

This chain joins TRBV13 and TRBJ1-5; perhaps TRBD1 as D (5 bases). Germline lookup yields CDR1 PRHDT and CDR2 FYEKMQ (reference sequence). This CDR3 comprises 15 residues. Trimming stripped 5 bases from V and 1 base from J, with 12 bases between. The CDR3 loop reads CASSHSEGSNQPQHF. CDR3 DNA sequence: TGTGCCAGCAGCCATTCGGAGGGGAGCAATCAGCCCCAGCATTTT.

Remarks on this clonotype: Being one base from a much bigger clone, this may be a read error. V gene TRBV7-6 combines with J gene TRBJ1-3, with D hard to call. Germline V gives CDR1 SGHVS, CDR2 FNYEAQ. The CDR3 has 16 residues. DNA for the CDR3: TGTGCCAGCAGCCAAGAGGATTGGACCTCTGGAAACACCATATCTTTT. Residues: CASSQEDWTSGNTISF.